The text below deals with one T cell receptor (beta chain). Its specificity is not known. This sample stems from a study of CD8+ T cells in alopecia areata. Overall study results and limits: Clonality in lesional scalp, especially alopecia totalis/universalis, exceeded that of normal scalp. Between patients, shared TCR sequences were less clear than in mice. This was possibly due in part to HLA diversity in the patient population.

Investigators isolated RNA and reverse transcribed it into cDNA to act as the sequencing template. Assay used: immunoSEQ multiplex PCR; TCRdb lists only in-frame clones, some missing. The data contain 150,000 to 200,000 clones, less than 70% of them singletons. Described treatment: oral pan-JAK inhibitor, 5-10 mg twice daily. Specimens obtained from alopecia areata patients comprised lesional scalp punch biopsies and peripheral blood. Germline-derived CDR1 and CDR2 are LGHNA and YSLEER. The germline V and J ends were trimmed by 4 bases and 1 base, with 10 bases remaining between them. The CDR3 runs 14 residues.

The source material was CD4+ T cells sorted from blood, sampled between weeks 49 and 50, from a patient treated with tofacitinib. The chain joins TRBV4-3 to TRBJ1-1; tentatively, D is TRBD1 (5 bases). The clonotype was recovered from a human donor with alopecia areata. The CDR3 DNA follows: TGCGCCAGCAGCCCAGGACAAAGGAACACTGAAGCTTTCTTT. As protein: CASSPGQRNTEAFF.